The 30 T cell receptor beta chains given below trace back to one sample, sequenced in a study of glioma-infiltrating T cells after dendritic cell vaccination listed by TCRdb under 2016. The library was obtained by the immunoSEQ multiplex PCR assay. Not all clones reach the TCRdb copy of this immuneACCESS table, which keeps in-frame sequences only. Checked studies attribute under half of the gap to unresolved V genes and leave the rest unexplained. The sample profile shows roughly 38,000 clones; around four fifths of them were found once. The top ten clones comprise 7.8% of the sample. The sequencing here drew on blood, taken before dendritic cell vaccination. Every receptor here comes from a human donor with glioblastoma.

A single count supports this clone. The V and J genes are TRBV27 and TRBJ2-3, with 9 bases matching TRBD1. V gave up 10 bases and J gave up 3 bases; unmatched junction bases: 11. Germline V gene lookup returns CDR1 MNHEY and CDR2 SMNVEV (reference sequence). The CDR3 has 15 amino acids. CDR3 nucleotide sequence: TGTGCCACCATGGAAACAGGGGGCATAACAGATACGCAGTATTTT. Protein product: CATMETGGITDTQYF.

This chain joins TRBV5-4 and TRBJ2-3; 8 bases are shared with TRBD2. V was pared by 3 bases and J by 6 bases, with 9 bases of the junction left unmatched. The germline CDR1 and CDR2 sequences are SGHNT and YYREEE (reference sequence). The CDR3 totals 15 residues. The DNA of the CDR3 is TGTGCCAGCAGCTCCGGGGGGGCCGGGGGGGATACGCAGTATTTT. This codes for CASSSGGAGGDTQYF. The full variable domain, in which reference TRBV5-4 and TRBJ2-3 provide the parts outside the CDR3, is ETGVTQSPTHLIKTRGQQVTLRCSSQSGHNTVSWYQQALGQGPQFIFQYYREEENGRGNFPPRFSGLQFPNYSSELNVNALELDDSALYLCASSSGGAGGDTQYFGPGTRLTVL.

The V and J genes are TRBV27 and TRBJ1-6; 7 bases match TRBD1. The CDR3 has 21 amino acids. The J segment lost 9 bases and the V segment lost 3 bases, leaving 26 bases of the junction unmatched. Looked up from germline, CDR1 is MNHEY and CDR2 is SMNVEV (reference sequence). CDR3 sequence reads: CASSFPSVLEMGQPLGSPLHF. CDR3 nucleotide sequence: TGTGCCAGCAGTTTTCCCTCCGTTCTTGAGATGGGACAGCCCTTAGGTTCACCCCTCCACTTT.

The CDR3 DNA reads as TGCGCCAGCAGCCGCGGAGGACCCGTCACAGATACGCAGTATTTT. It codes for CASSRGGPVTDTQYF. V gene TRBV4-3 combines with J gene TRBJ2-3; maybe TRBD2 (5 bases). This CDR3 is built from 15 residues. The germline V and J ends were trimmed by 4 bases and 2 bases, with 13 bases remaining between them. Looked up from germline, CDR1 is LGHNA and CDR2 is YSLEER.

The CDR3 bases are TGCAGCGCAGGGGACAGAACCTACGAGCAGTACTTC. Its protein is CSAGDRTYEQYF. The chain employs TRBV29-1 and TRBJ2-7, with TRBD1 matching over 7 bases. The ends lost 7 bases at V and 2 bases at J; junction bases unmatched: 5. Germline V gives CDR1 SQVTM, CDR2 ANQGSEA. The length of the CDR3 is 12 residues.

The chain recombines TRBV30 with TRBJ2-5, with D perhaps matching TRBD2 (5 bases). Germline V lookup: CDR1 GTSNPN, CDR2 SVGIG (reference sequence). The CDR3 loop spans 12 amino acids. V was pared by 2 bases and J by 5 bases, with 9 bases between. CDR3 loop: CAWSMRRETQYF. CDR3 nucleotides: TGTGCCTGGAGTATGCGGAGGGAGACCCAGTACTTC. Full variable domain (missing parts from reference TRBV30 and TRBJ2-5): SQTIHQWPATLVQPVGSPLSLECTVEGTSNPNLYWYRQAAGRGLQLLFYSVGIGQISSEVPQNLSASRPQDRQFILSSKKLLLSDSGFYLCAWSMRRETQYFGPGTRLLVL.

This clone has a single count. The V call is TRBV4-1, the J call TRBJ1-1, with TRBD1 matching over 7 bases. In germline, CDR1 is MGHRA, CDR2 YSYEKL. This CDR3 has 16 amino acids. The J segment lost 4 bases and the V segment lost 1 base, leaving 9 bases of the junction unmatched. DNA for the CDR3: TGCGCCAGCAGCCAAGTAAGGATGAGGGGGCTCACTGAAGCTTTCTTT. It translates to CASSQVRMRGLTEAFF.

The CDR3 coding sequence is TGTGCCAGCAGTGATCAGGCGCAAAGGAAAGAGACCCAGTACTTC. Protein sequence: CASSDQAQRKETQYF. The chain couples TRBV25-1 to TRBJ2-5; no definite D call. The CDR3 is made up of 15 amino acids. Germline CDR1 reads MGHDK; CDR2 reads SYGVNS. V lost 3 bases and J lost 3, with 14 bases in between.

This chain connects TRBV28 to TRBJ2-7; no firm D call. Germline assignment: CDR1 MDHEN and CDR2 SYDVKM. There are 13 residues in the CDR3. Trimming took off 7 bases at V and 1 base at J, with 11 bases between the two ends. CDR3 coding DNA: TGTGCCAGCAACCCATTCGGGTCCTACGAGCAGTACTTC. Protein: CASNPFGSYEQYF.

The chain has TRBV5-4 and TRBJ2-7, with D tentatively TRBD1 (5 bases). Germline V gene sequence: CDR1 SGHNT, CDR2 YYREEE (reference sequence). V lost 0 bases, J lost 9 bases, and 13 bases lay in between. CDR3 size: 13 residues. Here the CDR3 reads CASSLGQGLRQYF. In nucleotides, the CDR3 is TGTGCCAGCAGCTTGGGTCAGGGATTGAGGCAGTACTTC.

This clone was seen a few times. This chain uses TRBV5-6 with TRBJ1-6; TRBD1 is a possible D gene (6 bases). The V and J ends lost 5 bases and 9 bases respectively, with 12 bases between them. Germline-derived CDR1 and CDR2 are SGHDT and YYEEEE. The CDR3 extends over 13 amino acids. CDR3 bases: TGTGCCAGCAGGAACACAGGGTCTTCACCCCTCCACTTT. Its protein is CASRNTGSSPLHF.

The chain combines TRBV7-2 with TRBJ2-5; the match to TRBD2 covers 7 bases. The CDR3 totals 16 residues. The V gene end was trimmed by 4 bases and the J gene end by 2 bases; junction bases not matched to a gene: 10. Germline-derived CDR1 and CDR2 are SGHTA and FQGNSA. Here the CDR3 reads CASSSGWGGIQETQYF. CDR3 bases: TGTGCCAGCAGCTCCGGCTGGGGGGGGATTCAAGAGACCCAGTACTTC.

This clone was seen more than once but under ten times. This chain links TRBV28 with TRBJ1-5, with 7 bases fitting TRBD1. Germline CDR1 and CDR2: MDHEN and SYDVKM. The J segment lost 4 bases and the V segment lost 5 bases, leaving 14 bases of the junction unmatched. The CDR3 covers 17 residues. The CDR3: CASSLFGTAKLNQPQHF. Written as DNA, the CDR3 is TGTGCCAGCAGTCTTTTCGGGACAGCGAAATTAAATCAGCCCCAGCATTTT.

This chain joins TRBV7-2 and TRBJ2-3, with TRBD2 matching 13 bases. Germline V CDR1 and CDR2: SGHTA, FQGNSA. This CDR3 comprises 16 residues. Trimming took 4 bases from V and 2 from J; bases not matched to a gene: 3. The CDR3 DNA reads TGTGCCAGCAGCTCCGGACTAGCGGGGGTCACAGATACGCAGTATTTT. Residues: CASSSGLAGVTDTQYF. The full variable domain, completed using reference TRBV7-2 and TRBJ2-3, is GAGVSQSPSNKVTEKGKDVELRCDPISGHTALYWYRQSLGQGLEFLIYFQGNSAPDKSGLPSDRFSAERTGGSVSTLTIQRTQQEDSAVYLCASSSGLAGVTDTQYFGPGTRLTVL.

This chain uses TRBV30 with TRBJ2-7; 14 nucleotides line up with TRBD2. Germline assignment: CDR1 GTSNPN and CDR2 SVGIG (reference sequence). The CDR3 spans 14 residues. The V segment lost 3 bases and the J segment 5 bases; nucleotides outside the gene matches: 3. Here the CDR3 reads CAWSVTSGRDEQYF. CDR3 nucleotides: TGTGCCTGGAGCGTGACTAGCGGGAGGGACGAGCAGTACTTC.

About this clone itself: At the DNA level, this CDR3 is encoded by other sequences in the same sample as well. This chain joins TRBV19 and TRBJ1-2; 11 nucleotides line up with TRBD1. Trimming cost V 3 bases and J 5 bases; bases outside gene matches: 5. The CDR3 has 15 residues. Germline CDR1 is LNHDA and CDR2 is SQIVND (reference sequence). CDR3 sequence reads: CASSIAGTGGYGYTF. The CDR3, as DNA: TGTGCCAGTAGTATTGCCGGGACAGGGGGTTATGGCTACACCTTC.

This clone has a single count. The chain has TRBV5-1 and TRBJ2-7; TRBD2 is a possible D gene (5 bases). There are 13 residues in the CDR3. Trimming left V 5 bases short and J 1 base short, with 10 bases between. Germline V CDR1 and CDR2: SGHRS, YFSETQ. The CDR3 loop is CASSPGGSYEQYF. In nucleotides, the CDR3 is TGCGCCAGCAGTCCGGGCGGGTCCTACGAGCAGTACTTC.

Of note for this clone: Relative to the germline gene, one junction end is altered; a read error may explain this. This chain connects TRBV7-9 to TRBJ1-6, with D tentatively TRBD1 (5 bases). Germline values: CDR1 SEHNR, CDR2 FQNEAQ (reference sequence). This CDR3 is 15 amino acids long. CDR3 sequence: CASSRNGDAGSPFHF. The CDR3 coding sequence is TGTGCCAGCAGCCGAAACGGGGACGCGGGGTCACCCTTCCACTTT.

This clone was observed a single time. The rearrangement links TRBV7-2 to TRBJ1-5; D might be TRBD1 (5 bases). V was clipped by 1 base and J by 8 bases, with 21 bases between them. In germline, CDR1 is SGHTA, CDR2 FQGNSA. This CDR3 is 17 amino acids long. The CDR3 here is CASSLDHEARVEEPQHF. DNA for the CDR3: TGTGCCAGCAGCTTAGACCACGAGGCCAGGGTCGAGGAGCCCCAGCATTTT.

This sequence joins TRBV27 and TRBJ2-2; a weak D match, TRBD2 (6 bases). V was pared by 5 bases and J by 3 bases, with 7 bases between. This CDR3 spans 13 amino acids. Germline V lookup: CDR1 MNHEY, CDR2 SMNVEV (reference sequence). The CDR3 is CASSRRDTGELFF. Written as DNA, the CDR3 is TGTGCCAGCAGTAGGAGGGACACCGGGGAGCTGTTTTTT.

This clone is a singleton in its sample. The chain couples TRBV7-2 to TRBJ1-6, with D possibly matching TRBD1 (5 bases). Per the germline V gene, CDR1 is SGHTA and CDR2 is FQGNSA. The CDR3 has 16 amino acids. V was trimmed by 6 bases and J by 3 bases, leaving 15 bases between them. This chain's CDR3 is CASRGGRGVYNSPLHF. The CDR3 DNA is TGTGCCAGCAGGGGGGGGAGAGGGGTCTATAATTCACCCCTCCACTTT.

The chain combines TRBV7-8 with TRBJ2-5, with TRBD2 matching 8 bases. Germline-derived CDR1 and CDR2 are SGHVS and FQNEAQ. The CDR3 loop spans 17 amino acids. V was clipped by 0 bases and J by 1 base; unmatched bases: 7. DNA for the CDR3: TGTGCCAGCAGCTTAGCCGCCAGCGGGGGTTTCCAAGAGACCCAGTACTTC. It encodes CASSLAASGGFQETQYF.

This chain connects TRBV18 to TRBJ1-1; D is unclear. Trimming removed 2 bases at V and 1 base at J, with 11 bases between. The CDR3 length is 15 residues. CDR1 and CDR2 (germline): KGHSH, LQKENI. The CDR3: CASSPSGAENTEAFF. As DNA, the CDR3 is TGTGCCAGCTCACCATCGGGTGCGGAGAACACTGAAGCTTTCTTT.

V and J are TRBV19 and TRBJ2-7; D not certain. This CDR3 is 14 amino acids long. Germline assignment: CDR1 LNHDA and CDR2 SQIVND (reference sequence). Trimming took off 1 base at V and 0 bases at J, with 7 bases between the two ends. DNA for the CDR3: TGTGCCAGTAGTATAGCCCACGGCTCCTACGAGCAGTACTTC. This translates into CASSIAHGSYEQYF. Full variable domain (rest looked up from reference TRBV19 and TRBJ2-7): DGGITQSPKYLFRKEGQNVTLSCEQNLNHDAMYWYRQDPGQGLRLIYYSQIVNDFQKGDIAEGYSVSREKKESFPLTVTSAQKNPTAFYLCASSIAHGSYEQYFGPGTRLTVT.

The CDR3 bases are TGTGCCACCAGCAGAGATCTCGAGACCCAGTACTTC. It encodes CATSRDLETQYF. This chain links TRBV15 with TRBJ2-5; D is unresolved. Germline V gene lookup returns CDR1 LNHNV and CDR2 YYDKDF (reference sequence). The germline V and J ends were trimmed by 0 bases and 5 bases, with 4 bases remaining between them. The CDR3 length is 12 residues.

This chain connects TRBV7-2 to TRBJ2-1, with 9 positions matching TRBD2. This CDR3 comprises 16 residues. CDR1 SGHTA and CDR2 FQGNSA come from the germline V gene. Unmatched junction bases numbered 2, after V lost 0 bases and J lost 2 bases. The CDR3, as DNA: TGTGCCAGCAGCTTAGCAGCTAGCGGGACCTACAATGAGCAGTTCTTC. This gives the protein CASSLAASGTYNEQFF.

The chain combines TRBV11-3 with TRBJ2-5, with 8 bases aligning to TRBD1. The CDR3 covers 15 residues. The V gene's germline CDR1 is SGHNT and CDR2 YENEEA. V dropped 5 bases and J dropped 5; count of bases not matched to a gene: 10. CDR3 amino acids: CASSPRAGGGETQYF. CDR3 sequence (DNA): TGTGCCAGCAGCCCCCGGGCAGGGGGCGGGGAGACCCAGTACTTC.

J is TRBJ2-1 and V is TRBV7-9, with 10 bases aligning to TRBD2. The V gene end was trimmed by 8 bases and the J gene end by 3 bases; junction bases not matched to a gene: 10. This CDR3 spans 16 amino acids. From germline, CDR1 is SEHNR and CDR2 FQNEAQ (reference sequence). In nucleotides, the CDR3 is TGTGCCAGCTCCACCGCTAGCGGGGGATACTACAATGAGCAGTTCTTC. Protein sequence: CASSTASGGYYNEQFF. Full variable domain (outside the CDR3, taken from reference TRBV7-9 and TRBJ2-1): DTGVSQNPRHKITKRGQNVTFRCDPISEHNRLYWYRQTLGQGPEFLTYFQNEAQLEKSRLLSDRFSAERPKGSFSTLEIQRTEQGDSAMYLCASSTASGGYYNEQFFGPGTRLTVL.

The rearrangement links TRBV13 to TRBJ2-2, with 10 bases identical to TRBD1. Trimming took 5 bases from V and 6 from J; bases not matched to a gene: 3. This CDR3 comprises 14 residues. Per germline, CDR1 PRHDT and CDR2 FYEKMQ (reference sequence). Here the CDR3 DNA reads TGTGCCAGCAGCCGACAGGGGGCGTCCGGGGAGCTGTTTTTT. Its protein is CASSRQGASGELFF.

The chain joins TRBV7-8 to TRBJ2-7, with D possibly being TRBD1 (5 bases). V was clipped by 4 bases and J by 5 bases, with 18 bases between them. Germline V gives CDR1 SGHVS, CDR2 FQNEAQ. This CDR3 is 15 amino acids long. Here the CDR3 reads CASSYSGAGLHEQYF. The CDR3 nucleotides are TGTGCCAGCAGCTACAGTGGGGCAGGGCTCCACGAGCAGTACTTC.